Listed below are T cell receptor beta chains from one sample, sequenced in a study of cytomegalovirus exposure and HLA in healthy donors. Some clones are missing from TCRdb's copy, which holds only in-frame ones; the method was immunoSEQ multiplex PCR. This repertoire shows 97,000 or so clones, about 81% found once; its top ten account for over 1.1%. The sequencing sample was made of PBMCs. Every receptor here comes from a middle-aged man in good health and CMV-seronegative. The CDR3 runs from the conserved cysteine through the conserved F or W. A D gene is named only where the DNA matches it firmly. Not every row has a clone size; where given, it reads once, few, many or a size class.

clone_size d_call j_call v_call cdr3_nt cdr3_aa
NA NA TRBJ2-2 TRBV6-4 TGTGCCAGCAGTCGCGTGCCCGGGGAGCTGTTTTTT CASSRVPGELFF
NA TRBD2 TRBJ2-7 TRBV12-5 TGTGCTAGTGGTTTGTACCGAGGACTAGGGAACTACGAGCAGTACTTC CASGLYRGLGNYEQYF
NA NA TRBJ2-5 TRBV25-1 TGTGCCAGCAGTGAATATATAATCGGTGAGGGACTGGAGACCCAGTACTTC CASSEYIIGEGLETQYF
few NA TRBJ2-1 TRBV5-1 TGCGCCAGCAGCTTGGGGGAGAGTGAGCAGTTCTTC CASSLGESEQFF
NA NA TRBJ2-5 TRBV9 TGTGCCAGCAGCGTAGGGACAACCCAAGAGACCCAGTACTTC CASSVGTTQETQYF
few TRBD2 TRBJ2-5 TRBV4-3 TGCGCCAGCAGCCAAGGGCTAGCGGGGGGTTTACAAGAGACCCAGTACTTC CASSQGLAGGLQETQYF
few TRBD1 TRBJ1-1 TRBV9 TGTGCCAGCAGCGTGGACCATACAGGGGACACTGAAGCTTTCTTT CASSVDHTGDTEAFF
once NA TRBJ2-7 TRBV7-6 TGTGCCAGCAGCCAAAGACAGACCCTAGACGAGCAGTACTTC CASSQRQTLDEQYF
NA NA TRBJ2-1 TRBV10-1 TGCGCCAGCAGTGAAGGGGGGGGGACCCTTTACAATGAGCAGTTCTTC CASSEGGGTLYNEQFF
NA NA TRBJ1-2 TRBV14 TGTGCCAGCAGCCAAGATGGCAGGATCTATGGCTACACCTTC CASSQDGRIYGYTF
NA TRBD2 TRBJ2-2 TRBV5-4 TGTGCCAGCAGCTTGGTCCCTAGCGGGGAGTCCGGGGAGCTGTTTTTT CASSLVPSGESGELFF
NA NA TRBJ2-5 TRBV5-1 TGCGCCAGCAGCTTGGTAGGGGGCCAAGAGACCCAGTACTTC CASSLVGGQETQYF
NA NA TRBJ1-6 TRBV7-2 TGTGCCAGCAGCTTACAGGGCAACTATAATTCACCCCTCCACTTT CASSLQGNYNSPLHF